The 10 T cell receptor beta chains below come from one sample, sequenced in a study of vaccination and CD4 T cells after COVID-19. Treatment here: roughly 11-day PBMC culture with coronavirus spike peptide pools or control peptides (ViraFEST assay). No antigen has been identified for these receptors. The Oncomine TCR Beta short-read assay generated sequence data from the DNA of cultured CD4+ T cells. TCRdb re-called the PCR reads with MiXCR, one entry per CDR3 protein. The table records about 20,000 distinct CDR3 sequences, about 50% of them present only once. The sequencing sample was made of CD4+ T cells from blood, cultured in vitro. These receptors were taken from a human donor who had recovered from COVID-19.

V and J are TRBV18 and TRBJ2-7, with no clear D. CDR3 length equals 14 residues. Germline lookup yields CDR1 KGHSH and CDR2 LQKENI. Trimming removed 4 bases at V and 0 bases at J, with 10 bases between. In DNA, the CDR3 is TGTGCCAGCTCACAAGAAGCCACCTCCTACGAGCAGTACTTC. It yields the protein CASSQEATSYEQYF.

The chain joins TRBV4-1 to TRBJ1-5, with a weak D call TRBD1 (5 bases). There are 17 residues in the CDR3. Trimming cost V 1 base and J 0 bases, with 13 bases left between them. Germline V lookup: CDR1 MGHRA, CDR2 YSYEKL. This CDR3 is CASSQARRGDSNQPQHF. The CDR3 coding sequence is TGCGCCAGCAGCCAAGCCCGGCGGGGGGATAGCAATCAGCCCCAGCATTTT.

V is TRBV18 and J is TRBJ1-1, with 7 nucleotides matching TRBD1. This CDR3 contains 14 residues. CDR1 is KGHSH and CDR2 is LQKENI in the germline V gene. V gave up 1 base and J gave up 1 base; unmatched junction bases: 0. The CDR3 region is CASSPRDRNTEAFF. The CDR3 region has the DNA TGTGCCAGCTCACCACGGGACAGGAACACTGAAGCTTTCTTT.

The chain carries TRBV27 and TRBJ2-1; 15 bases agree with TRBD2. Trimming took 5 bases from V and 9 from J; bases not matched to a gene: 14. CDR3 length: 18 amino acids. Germline CDR1 is MNHEY and CDR2 is SMNVEV (reference sequence). The CDR3, as DNA: TGTGCCAGCAGTACCACCGGACCGGGACTAGCGGGAGGCGCTGAGCAGTTCTTC. It codes for CASSTTGPGLAGGAEQFF.

This clonotype was detected a few times. V usage is TRBV5-1 and J usage is TRBJ2-5; 14 bases match TRBD2. CDR1 SGHRS and CDR2 YFSETQ come from the germline V gene. With V trimmed by 3 bases and J by 5 bases, 9 bases remained unmatched. The CDR3 is 17 amino acids. CDR3 in DNA: TGCGCCAGCAGCTCGACCGGGACTAGCGGGAGAACTGAGACCCAGTACTTC. It encodes CASSSTGTSGRTETQYF.

This chain links TRBV2 with TRBJ2-5; D is unclear. Germline CDR1 reads SNHLY; CDR2 reads FYNNEI. The CDR3 has 13 residues. V lost 6 bases and J 5 bases, leaving 13 bases between the germline ends. CDR3 amino acids: CASSAWSSETQYF. In nucleotides, the CDR3 is TGTGCCAGCAGCGCTTGGAGTTCGGAGACCCAGTACTTC.

This clonotype has just a few counts. This sequence joins TRBV20-1 and TRBJ2-4, with D unclear. This CDR3 region has 15 residues. V shed 2 bases and J shed 6 bases, with 17 bases lying between them. CDR1 is DFQATT and CDR2 is SNEGSKA in the germline V gene (reference sequence). The CDR3 is CSARQYRNAGNIQYF. The CDR3 bases are TGCAGTGCTAGACAGTACAGAAATGCTGGAAACATTCAGTACTTC.

As DNA, the CDR3 is TGCGCCAGCAGTGAACAGGGGGCAGGCTACGAGCAGTACTTC. Protein product: CASSEQGAGYEQYF. The chain combines TRBV10-1 with TRBJ2-7; 9 nucleotides match TRBD1. Germline CDR1 and CDR2: WNHNN and SYGVQD (reference sequence). The CDR3 has 14 amino acids. V lost 3 bases, J lost 3 bases, and 3 bases stayed unmatched.

The sample holds a few counts of this clonotype. V usage is TRBV11-2 and J usage is TRBJ1-1; TRBD1 matches 7 bases. V lost 5 bases, J lost 4 bases, and 7 bases stayed unmatched. Germline V gives CDR1 SGHAT, CDR2 FQNNGV. The CDR3 runs 14 residues. CDR3 protein: CASSRTGVSTEAFF. Written as DNA, the CDR3 is TGTGCCAGCAGCCGAACAGGGGTGAGCACTGAAGCTTTCTTT.

This rearrangement joins TRBV5-4 to TRBJ2-1, with no clear D. V lost 0 bases, J lost 6 bases, and 4 bases lay in between. Per germline, CDR1 SGHNT and CDR2 YYREEE (reference sequence). This CDR3 contains 12 residues. CDR3 residues: CASSLDSNEQFF. The CDR3 DNA follows: TGTGCCAGCAGCTTGGACAGCAATGAGCAGTTCTTC.